This entry describes one T cell receptor beta chain. This sample stems from a study of control samples from healthy donors and cancer patients. The CDR3 length is 15 residues. The germline V and J ends were trimmed by 0 bases and 6 bases, with 14 bases remaining between them. The germline V gene has CDR1 LNHDA and CDR2 SQIVND (reference sequence). Only in-frame clones appear in the TCRdb table, and some are missing; sequencing was by immunoSEQ multiplex PCR. The sample has roughly 130,000 clones, 70% to 90% seen once. The sequencing sample was made of blood. The V call is TRBV19, the J call TRBJ1-2, with D perhaps matching TRBD1 (5 bases). The TCR sequence derives from a man aged 50-60 years in good health. CDR3 protein: CASSIDSGPGDGYTF. The CDR3 region has the DNA TGTGCCAGTAGTATAGATTCAGGGCCCGGGGATGGCTACACCTTC.